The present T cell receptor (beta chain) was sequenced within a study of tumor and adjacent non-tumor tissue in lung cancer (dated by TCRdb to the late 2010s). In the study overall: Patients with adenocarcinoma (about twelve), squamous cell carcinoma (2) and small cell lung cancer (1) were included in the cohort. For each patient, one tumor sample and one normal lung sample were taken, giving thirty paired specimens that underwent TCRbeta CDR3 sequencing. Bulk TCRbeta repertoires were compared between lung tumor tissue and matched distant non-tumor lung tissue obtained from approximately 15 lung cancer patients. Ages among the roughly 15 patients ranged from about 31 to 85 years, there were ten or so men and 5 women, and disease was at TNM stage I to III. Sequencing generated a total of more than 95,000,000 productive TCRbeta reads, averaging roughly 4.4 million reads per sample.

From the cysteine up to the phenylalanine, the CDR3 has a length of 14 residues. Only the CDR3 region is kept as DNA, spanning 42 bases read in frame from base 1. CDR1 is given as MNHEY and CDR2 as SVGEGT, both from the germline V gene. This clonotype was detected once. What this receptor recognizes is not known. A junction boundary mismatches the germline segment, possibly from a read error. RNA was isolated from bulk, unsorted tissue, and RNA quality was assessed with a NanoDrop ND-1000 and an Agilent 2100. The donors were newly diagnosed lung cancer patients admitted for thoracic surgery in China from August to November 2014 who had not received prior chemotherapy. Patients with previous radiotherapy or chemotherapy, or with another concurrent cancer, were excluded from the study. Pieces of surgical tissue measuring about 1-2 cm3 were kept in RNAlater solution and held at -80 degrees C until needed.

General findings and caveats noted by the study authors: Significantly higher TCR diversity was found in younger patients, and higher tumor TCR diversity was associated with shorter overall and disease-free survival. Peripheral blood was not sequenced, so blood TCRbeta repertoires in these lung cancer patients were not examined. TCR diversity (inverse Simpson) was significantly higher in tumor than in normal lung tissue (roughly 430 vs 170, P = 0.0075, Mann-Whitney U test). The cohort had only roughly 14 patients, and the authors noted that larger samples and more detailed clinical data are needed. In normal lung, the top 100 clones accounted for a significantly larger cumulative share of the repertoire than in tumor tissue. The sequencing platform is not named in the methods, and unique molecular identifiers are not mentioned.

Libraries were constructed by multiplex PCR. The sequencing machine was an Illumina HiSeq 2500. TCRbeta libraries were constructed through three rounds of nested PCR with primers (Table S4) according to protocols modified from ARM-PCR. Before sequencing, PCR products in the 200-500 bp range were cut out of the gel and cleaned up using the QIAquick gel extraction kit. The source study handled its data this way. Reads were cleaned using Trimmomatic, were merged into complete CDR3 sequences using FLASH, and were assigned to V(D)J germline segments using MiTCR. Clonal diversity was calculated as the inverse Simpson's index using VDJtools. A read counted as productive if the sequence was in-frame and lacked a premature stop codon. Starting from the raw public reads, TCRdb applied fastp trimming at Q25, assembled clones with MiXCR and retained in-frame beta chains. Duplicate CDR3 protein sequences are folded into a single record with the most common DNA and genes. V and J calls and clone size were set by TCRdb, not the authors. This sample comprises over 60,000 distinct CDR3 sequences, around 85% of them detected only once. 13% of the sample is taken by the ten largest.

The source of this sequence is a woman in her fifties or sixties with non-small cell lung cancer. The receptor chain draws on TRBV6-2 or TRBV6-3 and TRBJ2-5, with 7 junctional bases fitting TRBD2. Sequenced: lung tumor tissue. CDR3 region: CVSKDTGGEETQYF. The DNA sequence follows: TGTGTCAGCAAAGACACGGGGGGAGAGGAGACCCAGTACTTC.